Listed here are 7 T cell receptor beta chains from one sample, sequenced in a study of technical replicates of blood from several donors. Assay used: immunoSEQ multiplex PCR; TCRdb lists only in-frame clones, some missing. The table includes over 50,000 clones, 86% detected once. Sequenced sample: PBMCs. The receptor source for this set is a human donor in good health. Some clones in this sample may be carry-over from other donors' samples.

J is TRBJ2-5 and V is TRBV18, with D tentatively TRBD2 (5 bases). V was trimmed by 6 bases and J by 1 base, leaving 12 bases between them. The germline V gene encodes CDR1 KGHSH and CDR2 LQKENI. This CDR3 has 14 amino acids. The CDR3 DNA is TGTGCCAGCTCCCCCAGTGGGAGCCAAGAGACCCAGTACTTC. Amino acid sequence: CASSPSGSQETQYF.

For this clone: One end of the junction does not line up with germline, which may come from a read error. This sequence joins TRBV4-3 and TRBJ1-2; tentative D call: TRBD1 (5 bases). Germline CDR1 and CDR2: LGHNA and YSLEER. This CDR3 has 14 residues. The CDR3 nucleotides are TGCGCCAGCAGTCAAGAGTGGGGCATGGGAGGCTACACCTTC. It translates to CASSQEWGMGGYTF.

V gene TRBV7-8 combines with J gene TRBJ2-3; no reliable D call. The CDR3 runs to 13 residues. The V gene's germline CDR1 is SGHVS and CDR2 FQNEAQ. The V and J ends lost 3 bases and 2 bases respectively, with 6 bases between them. CDR3 protein: CASSFFLTDTQYF. The CDR3 DNA reads TGTGCCAGCAGCTTTTTCCTCACAGATACGCAGTATTTT.

On this clone: The sample contains more than one DNA sequence encoding this CDR3. The V and J genes are TRBV5-1 and TRBJ2-1, with a weak D call TRBD2 (6 bases). CDR3 length: 14 residues. Germline V CDR1 and CDR2: SGHRS, YFSETQ. Between the trimmed V and J ends, which lost 4 bases and 4 bases, there was a span of 12 bases. The chain's CDR3 is CASSGSGGYNEQFF. The CDR3 DNA reads as TGCGCCAGCAGCGGGTCCGGGGGTTACAATGAGCAGTTCTTC.

The rearrangement links TRBV19 to TRBJ1-1, with D unclear. This CDR3 has 13 residues. From germline, CDR1 is LNHDA and CDR2 SQIVND (reference sequence). Trimming took 6 bases from V and 3 from J, leaving 11 bases between them. The CDR3 region has the DNA TGTGCCAGTAGCCCCGGAGTGGACACTGAAGCTTTCTTT. Protein: CASSPGVDTEAFF.

This CDR3 is CASSQEFGEGNYEQYF. The CDR3 DNA follows: TGCGCCAGCAGCCAAGAATTCGGGGAGGGGAACTACGAGCAGTACTTC. This chain connects TRBV4-1 to TRBJ2-7, with TRBD2 matching 7 bases. CDR3 size: 16 residues. Trimming cost V 0 bases and J 3 bases; bases outside gene matches: 8. Germline CDR1 and CDR2: MGHRA and YSYEKL.

This chain joins TRBV6-4 and TRBJ1-6; 8 nucleotides align to TRBD1. Germline assignment: CDR1 MRHNA and CDR2 SNTAGT. Trimming at V came to 2 bases and at J to 10 bases, leaving 7 bases not matched to a gene. This CDR3 is built from 15 residues. CDR3 protein: CASSDQGQGRSPLHF. The DNA of the CDR3 is TGTGCCAGCAGTGACCAAGGACAGGGTCGCTCACCCCTCCACTTT.